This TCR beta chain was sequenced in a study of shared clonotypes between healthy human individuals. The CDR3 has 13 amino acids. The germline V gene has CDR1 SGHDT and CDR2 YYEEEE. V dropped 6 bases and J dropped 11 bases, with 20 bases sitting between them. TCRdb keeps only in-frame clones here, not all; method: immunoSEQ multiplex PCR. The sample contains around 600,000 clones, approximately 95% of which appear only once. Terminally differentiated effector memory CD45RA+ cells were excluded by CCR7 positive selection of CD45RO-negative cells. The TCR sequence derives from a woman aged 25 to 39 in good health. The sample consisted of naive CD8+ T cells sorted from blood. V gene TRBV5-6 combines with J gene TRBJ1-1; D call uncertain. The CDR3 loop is CASTSGGLQLAFF. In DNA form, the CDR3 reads TGTGCCAGCACCTCGGGCGGACTTCAATTGGCTTTCTTT.